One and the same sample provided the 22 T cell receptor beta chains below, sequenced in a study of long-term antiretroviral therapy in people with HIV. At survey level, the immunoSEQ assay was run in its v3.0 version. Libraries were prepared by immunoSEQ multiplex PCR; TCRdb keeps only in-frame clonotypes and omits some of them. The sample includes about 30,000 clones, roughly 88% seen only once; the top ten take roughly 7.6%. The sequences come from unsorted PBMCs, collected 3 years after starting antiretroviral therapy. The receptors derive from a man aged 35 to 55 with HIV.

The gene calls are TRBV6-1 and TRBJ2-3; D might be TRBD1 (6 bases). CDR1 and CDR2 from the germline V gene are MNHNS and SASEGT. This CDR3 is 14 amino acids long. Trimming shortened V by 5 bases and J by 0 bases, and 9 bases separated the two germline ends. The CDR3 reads CASSLRGSTDTQYF. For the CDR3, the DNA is TGTGCCAGCAGTCTCAGGGGCAGCACAGATACGCAGTATTTT.

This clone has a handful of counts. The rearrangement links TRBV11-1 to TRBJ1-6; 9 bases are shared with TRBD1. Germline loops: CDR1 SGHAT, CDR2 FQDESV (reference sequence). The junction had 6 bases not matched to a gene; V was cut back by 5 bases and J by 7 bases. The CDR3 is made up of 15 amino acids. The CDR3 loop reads CASSPRTGENSPLHF. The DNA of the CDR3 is TGTGCCAGCAGCCCTAGGACAGGGGAAAATTCACCCCTCCACTTT. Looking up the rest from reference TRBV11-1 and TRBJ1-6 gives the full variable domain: EAEVAQSPRYKITEKSQAVAFWCDPISGHATLYWYRQILGQGPELLVQFQDESVVDDSQLPKDRFSAERLKGVDSTLKIQPAELGDSAMYLCASSPRTGENSPLHFGNGTRLTVT.

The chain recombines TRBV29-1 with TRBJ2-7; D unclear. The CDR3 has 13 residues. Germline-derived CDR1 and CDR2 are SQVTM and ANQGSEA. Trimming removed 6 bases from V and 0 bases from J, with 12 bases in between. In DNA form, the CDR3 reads TGCAGCGTCGCAGACCCAGGCTCCTACGAGCAGTACTTC. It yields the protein CSVADPGSYEQYF.

The DNA of the CDR3 is TGCGCCAGCAGCAGAGGTTTCCTTCGTGACAGGAACACTGAAGCTTTCTTT. It specifies CASSRGFLRDRNTEAFF. The rearrangement joins TRBV5-1 to TRBJ1-1; a possible D gene is TRBD1 (5 bases). The CDR3 covers 17 residues. The ends were cut back, 4 bases at V and 1 base at J, with 20 bases in the middle. CDR1 is SGHRS, CDR2 YFSETQ, per germline.

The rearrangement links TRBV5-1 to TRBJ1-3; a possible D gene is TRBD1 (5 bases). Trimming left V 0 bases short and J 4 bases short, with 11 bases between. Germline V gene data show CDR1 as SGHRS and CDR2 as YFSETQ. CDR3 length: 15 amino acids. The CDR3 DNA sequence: TGCGCCAGCAGCTTGGACAGGTCATCCGGAAACACCATATATTTT. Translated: CASSLDRSSGNTIYF.

This CDR3 reads CASSLSTPAYNEQFF. The CDR3 DNA is TGTGCCAGCAGTTTATCTACCCCCGCCTACAATGAGCAGTTCTTC. The chain employs TRBV27 and TRBJ2-1; D gene ambiguous. Per the germline V gene, CDR1 is MNHEY and CDR2 is SMNVEV (reference sequence). The CDR3 totals 15 residues. The V end lost 0 bases, the J end lost 2 bases, and 8 bases lay between the germline ends.

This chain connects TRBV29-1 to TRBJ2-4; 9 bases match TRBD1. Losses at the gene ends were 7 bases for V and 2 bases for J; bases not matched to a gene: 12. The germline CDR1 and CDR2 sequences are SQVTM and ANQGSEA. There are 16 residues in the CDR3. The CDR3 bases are TGCAGCGCCTCAGGGGGGACAGGGCCAACCAAAAACATTCAGTACTTC. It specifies CSASGGTGPTKNIQYF. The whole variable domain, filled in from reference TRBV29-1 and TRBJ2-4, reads SAVISQKPSRDICQRGTSLTIQCQVDSQVTMMFWYRQQPGQSLTLIATANQGSEATYESGFVIDKFPISRPNLTFSTLTVSNMSPEDSSIYLCSASGGTGPTKNIQYFGAGTRLSVL.

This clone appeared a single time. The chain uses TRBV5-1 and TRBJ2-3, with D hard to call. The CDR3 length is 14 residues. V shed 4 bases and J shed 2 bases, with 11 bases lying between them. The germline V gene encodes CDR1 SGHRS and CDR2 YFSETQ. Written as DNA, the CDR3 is TGCGCCAGCAGCCCCGGATTGAACACAGATACGCAGTATTTT. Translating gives CASSPGLNTDTQYF.

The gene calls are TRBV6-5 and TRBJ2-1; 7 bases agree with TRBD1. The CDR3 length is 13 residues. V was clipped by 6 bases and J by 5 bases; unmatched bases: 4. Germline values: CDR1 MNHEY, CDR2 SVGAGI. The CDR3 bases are TGTGCCAGCAGCCCGACAGGGAACAATGAGCAGTTCTTC. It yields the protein CASSPTGNNEQFF.

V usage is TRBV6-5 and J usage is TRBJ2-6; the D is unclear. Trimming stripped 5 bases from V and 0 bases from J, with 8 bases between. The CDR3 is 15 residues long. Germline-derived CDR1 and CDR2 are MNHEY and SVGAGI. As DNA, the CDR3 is TGTGCCAGCAGTACCGGCCGCTCTGGGGCCAACGTCCTGACTTTC. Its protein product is CASSTGRSGANVLTF.

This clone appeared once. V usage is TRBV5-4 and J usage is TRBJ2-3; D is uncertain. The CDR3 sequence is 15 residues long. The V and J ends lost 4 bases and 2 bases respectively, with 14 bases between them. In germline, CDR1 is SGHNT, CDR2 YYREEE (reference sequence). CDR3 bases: TGTGCCAGCAGCCCGAGGACCTGGAACACAGATACGCAGTATTTT. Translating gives CASSPRTWNTDTQYF.

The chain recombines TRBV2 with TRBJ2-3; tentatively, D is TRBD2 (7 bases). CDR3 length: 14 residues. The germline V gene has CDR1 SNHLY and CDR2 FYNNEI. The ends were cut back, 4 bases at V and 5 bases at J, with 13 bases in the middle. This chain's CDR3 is CASSGAGAGDTQYF. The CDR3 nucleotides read TGTGCCAGCAGTGGGGCGGGGGCCGGAGATACGCAGTATTTT.

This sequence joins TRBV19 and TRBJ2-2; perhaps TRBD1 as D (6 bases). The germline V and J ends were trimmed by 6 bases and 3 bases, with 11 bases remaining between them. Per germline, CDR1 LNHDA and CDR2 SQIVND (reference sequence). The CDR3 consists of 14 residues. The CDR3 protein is CASSPTGYTGELFF. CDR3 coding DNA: TGTGCCAGTAGCCCCACAGGGTACACCGGGGAGCTGTTTTTT.

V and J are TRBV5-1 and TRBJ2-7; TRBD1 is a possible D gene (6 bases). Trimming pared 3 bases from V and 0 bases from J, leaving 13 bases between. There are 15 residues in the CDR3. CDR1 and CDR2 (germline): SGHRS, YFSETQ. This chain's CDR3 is CASSWTADSSYEQYF. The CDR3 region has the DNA TGCGCCAGCAGCTGGACAGCGGATAGCTCCTACGAGCAGTACTTC.

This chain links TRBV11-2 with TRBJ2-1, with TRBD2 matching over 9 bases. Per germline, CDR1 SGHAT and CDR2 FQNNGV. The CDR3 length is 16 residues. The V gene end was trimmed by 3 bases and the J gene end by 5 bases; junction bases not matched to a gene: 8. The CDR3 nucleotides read TGTGCCAGCAGCTTTCCTAGCGGGGACCCCAACAATGAGCAGTTCTTC. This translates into CASSFPSGDPNNEQFF.

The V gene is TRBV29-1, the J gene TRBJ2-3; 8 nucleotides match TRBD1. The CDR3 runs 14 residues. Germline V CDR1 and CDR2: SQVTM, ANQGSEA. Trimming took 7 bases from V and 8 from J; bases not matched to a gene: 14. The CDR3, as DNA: TGCAGCGCCCTAACGGCAGGGGGCTTAGGTACGCAGTATTTT. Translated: CSALTAGGLGTQYF.

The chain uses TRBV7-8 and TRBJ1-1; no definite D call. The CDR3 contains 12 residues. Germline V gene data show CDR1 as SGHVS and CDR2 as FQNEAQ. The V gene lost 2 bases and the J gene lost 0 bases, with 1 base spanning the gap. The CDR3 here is CASSLLNTEAFF. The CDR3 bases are TGTGCCAGCAGCTTACTGAACACTGAAGCTTTCTTT.

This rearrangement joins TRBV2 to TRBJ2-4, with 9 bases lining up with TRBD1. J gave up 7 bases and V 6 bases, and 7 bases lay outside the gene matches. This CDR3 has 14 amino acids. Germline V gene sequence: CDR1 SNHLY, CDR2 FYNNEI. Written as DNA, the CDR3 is TGTGCCAGCAGCGCCGACGGGACAGGGAACATTCAGTACTTC. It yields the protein CASSADGTGNIQYF.

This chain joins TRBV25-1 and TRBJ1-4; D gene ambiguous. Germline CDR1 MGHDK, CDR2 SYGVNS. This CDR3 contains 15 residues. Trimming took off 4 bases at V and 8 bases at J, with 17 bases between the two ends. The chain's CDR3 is CASSAATATSEKLFF. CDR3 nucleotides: TGTGCCAGCAGTGCAGCAACAGCGACCAGCGAAAAACTGTTTTTT.

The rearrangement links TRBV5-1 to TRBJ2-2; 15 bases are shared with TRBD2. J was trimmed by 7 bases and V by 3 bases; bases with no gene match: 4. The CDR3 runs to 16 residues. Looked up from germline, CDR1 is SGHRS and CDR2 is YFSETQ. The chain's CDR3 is CASSSGLAGGHGELFF. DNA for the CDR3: TGCGCCAGCAGCTCGGGACTAGCGGGAGGTCACGGGGAGCTGTTTTTT.

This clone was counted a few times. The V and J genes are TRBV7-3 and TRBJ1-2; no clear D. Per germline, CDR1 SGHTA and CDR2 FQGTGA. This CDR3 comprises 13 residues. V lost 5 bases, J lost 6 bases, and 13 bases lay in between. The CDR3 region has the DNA TGTGCCAGCAGCCGCGTCCATGGAGATGGCTACACCTTC. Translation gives CASSRVHGDGYTF.

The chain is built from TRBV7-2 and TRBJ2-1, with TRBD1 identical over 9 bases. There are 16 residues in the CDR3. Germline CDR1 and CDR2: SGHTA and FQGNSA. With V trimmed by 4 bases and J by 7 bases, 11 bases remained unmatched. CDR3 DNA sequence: TGTGCCAGCAGCTCGAGGGACAGGGTTTCTTTGAATGAGCAGTTCTTC. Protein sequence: CASSSRDRVSLNEQFF.